The clone carrying this T cell receptor beta chain was seen ten or more times. The antigen is unknown. Trimming removed 4 bases at V and 0 bases at J, with 7 bases between. Per germline, CDR1 SGHTA and CDR2 FQGNSA. The CDR3 has 14 residues. Primers used in a second PCR of about 7 to 12 cycles were a sample-barcoded 5' primer and a J-beta primer mix. A template-switch adaptor containing 12 random nucleotides labeled each cDNA molecule. In TCRdb, the 5' RACE reads were re-called with MiXCR into one record per CDR3 protein. The table records about 700,000 distinct CDR3 sequences, roughly 32% of them present only once. This specimen belongs to a study of blood T cells in healthy people across ages. For the study at large: Per two T cells, about one barcoded beta molecule was captured through template switching. General study findings and limits: Because sorting was not performed, PBMCs prevented conclusive naive versus antigen-experienced comparison.

Individuals who donated were healthy Caucasians from Russia aged roughly 6 to 95. The sequenced sample consisted of blood. The TCR sequence derives from a woman aged 80 or over in good health. The V and J genes are TRBV7-2 and TRBJ1-5; no clear D. The CDR3 is CASSSLGSNQPQHF. In DNA form, the CDR3 reads TGTGCCAGCAGCTCCCTGGGTAGCAATCAGCCCCAGCATTTT.